This T cell receptor (beta chain) comes out of a study of T cell changes during pregnancy in multiple sclerosis. The CDR3 sequence is 15 residues long. V lost 0 bases and J 5 bases, leaving 11 bases between the germline ends. The germline gives CDR1 ENHRY, CDR2 SYGVKD. This table comes from immunoSEQ multiplex PCR, and its TCRdb copy is limited to in-frame clones, with some not included. The sample shows just over 30,000 clones, approximately 88% of them seen only once. The receptor's source is a female donor with multiple sclerosis, enrolled in a pregnancy study. Material: CD8+ T cells from peripheral blood mononuclear cells, obtained in the first trimester of pregnancy. V is TRBV10-3 and J is TRBJ1-5; possibly TRBD1 for D (6 bases). CDR3 amino acids: CAISESRAGDQPQHF. The CDR3 DNA follows: TGTGCCATCAGTGAGTCGAGGGCAGGGGATCAGCCCCAGCATTTT.